This T cell receptor beta chain was identified during a study of blood T cell repertoires in COVID-19. Study-wide context: COVID-19 samples collected from the United States, Italy and Spain covered acute and convalescent phases. Sources were T cells, B-cell-depleted T cells, or PBMCs; the material itself was cDNA or gDNA.

Libraries were prepared by immunoSEQ multiplex PCR; TCRdb keeps only in-frame clonotypes and omits some of them. The data hold some 93,000 clones, with approximately 84% observed a single time. The clonotype comes from a man aged 70 or older with acute or convalescent COVID-19. The sample consisted of peripheral blood.

The CDR3, as DNA: TGTGCCTGGAGCGGAGTGTTCGGAGGGGGAAACACCATATATTTT. It encodes CAWSGVFGGGNTIYF. The rearrangement uses TRBV30 and TRBJ1-3; D remains unclear. V was pared by 3 bases and J by 4 bases, with 16 bases between. CDR1 is GTSNPN and CDR2 is SVGIG in the germline V gene (reference sequence). The CDR3 covers 15 residues.